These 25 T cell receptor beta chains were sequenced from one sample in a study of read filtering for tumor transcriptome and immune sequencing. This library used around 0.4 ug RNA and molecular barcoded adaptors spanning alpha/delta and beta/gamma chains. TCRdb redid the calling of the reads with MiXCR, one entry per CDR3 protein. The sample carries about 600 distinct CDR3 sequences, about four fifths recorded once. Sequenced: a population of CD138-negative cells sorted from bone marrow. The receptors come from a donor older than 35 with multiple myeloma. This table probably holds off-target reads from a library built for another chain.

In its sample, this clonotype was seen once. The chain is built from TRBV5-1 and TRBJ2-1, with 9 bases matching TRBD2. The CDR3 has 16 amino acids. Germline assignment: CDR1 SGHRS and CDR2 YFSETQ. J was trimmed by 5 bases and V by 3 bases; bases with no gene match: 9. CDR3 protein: CASSWSPSGIHNEQFF. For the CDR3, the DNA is TGCGCCAGCAGCTGGTCCCCTAGCGGGATCCACAATGAGCAGTTCTTC.

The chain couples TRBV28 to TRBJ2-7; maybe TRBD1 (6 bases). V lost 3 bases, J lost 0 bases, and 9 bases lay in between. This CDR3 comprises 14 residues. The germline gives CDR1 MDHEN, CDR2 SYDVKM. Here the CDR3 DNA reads TGTGCCAGCAGTTTGGGACACTACTCCTACGAGCAGTACTTC. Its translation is CASSLGHYSYEQYF.

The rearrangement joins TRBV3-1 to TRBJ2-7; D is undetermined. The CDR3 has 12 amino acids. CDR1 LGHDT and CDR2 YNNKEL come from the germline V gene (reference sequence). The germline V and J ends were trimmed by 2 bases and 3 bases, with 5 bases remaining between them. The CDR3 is CASSQTGYEQYF. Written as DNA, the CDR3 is TGTGCCAGCAGCCAAACCGGCTACGAGCAGTACTTC.

The CDR3 reads CASSLDVTGLAETQYF. For the CDR3, the DNA is TGTGCCAGCAGCTTAGACGTGACAGGGTTGGCAGAGACCCAGTACTTC. The V gene is TRBV11-2, the J gene TRBJ2-5; 7 bases line up with TRBD1. The germline V gene has CDR1 SGHAT and CDR2 FQNNGV. V lost 0 bases, J lost 4 bases, and 8 bases stayed unmatched. The CDR3 has 16 amino acids.

The CDR3 spells CASSSGAGVEAFF. CDR3 DNA sequence: TGTGCCAGCAGCTCCGGTGCGGGAGTTGAAGCTTTCTTT. This chain connects TRBV7-8 to TRBJ1-1; no reliable D call. Trimming cost V 4 bases and J 7 bases, with 13 bases left between them. CDR1 and CDR2 (germline): SGHVS, FQNEAQ. CDR3 length equals 13 residues.

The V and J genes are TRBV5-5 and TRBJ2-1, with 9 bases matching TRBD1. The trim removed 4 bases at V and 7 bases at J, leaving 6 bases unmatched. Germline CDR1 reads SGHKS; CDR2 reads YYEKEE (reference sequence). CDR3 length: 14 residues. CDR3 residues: CASSPGTGWNEQFF. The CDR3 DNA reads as TGTGCCAGCAGCCCCGGGACAGGGTGGAATGAGCAGTTCTTC.

The CDR3 reads CASSLGGGAYEQYF. CDR3 sequence (DNA): TGTGCCAGCAGCTTAGGTGGTGGGGCCTACGAGCAGTACTTC. This chain connects TRBV7-9 to TRBJ2-7, with unresolved D. The V and J ends lost 1 base and 2 bases respectively, with 9 bases between them. Germline V lookup: CDR1 SEHNR, CDR2 FQNEAQ (reference sequence). The CDR3 has 14 residues.

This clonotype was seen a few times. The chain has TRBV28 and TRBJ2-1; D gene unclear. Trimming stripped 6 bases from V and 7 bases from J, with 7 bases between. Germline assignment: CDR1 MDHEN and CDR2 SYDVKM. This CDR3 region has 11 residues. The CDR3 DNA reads TGTGCCAGCAGGTCAGAAAATGAGCAGTTCTTC. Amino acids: CASRSENEQFF.

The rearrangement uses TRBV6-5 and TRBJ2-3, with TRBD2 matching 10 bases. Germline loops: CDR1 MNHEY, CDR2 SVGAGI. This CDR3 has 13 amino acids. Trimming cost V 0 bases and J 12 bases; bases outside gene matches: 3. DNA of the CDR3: TGTGCCAGCAGTTACTCGAGCGGGGGGGCTCAGTATTTT. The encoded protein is CASSYSSGGAQYF.

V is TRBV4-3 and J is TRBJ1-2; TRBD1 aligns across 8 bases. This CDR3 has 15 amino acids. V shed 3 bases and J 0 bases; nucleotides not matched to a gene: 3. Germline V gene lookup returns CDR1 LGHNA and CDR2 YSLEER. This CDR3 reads CASSQGTGTNYGYTF. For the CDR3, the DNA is TGCGCCAGCAGCCAGGGGACAGGAACTAACTATGGCTACACCTTC.

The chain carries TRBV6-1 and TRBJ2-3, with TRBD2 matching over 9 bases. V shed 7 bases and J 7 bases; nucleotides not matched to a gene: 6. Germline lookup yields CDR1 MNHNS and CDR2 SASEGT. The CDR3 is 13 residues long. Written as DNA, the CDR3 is TGTGCCAGCACCCTAGCGGGGAGGAATACGCAGTATTTT. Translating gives CASTLAGRNTQYF.

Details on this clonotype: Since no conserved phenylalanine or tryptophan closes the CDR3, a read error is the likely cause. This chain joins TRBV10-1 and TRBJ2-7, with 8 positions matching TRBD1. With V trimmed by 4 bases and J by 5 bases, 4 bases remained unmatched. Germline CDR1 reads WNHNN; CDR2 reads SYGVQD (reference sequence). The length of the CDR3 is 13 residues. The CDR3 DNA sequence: TGCGCCAGCAGTGCGACAGGGGTGAACGAGCAGTACTCC. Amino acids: CASSATGVNEQYS.

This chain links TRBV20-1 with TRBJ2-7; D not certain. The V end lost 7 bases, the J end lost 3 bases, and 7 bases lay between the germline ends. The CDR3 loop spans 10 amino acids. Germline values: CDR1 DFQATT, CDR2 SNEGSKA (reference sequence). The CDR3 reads CSGTLYEQYF. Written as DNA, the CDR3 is TGCAGTGGTACACTCTACGAGCAGTACTTC.

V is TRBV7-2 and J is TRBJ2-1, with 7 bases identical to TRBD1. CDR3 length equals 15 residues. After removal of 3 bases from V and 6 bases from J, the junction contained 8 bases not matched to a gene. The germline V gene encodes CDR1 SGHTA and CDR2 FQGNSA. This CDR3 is CASSFGQDPTNEQFF. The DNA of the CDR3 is TGTGCCAGCAGCTTCGGACAGGACCCGACCAATGAGCAGTTCTTC.

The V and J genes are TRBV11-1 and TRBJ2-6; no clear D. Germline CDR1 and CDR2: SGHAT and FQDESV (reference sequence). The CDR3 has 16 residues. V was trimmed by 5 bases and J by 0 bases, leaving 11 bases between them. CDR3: CASSPSYHSGANVLTF. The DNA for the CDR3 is TGTGCCAGCAGCCCTAGTTACCACTCTGGGGCCAACGTCCTGACTTTC.

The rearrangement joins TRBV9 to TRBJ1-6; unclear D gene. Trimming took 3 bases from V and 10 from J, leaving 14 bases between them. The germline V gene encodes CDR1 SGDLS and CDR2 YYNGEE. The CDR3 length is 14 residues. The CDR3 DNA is TGTGCCAGCAGCGAAGGCCCCGAGGCCTCACCCCTCCACTTT. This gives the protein CASSEGPEASPLHF.

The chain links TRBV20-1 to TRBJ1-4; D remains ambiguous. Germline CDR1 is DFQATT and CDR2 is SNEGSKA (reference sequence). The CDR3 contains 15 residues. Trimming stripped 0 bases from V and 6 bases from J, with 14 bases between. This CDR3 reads CSARDDRSTYEKLFF. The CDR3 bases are TGCAGTGCTAGAGACGACCGGAGTACTTATGAAAAACTGTTTTTT.

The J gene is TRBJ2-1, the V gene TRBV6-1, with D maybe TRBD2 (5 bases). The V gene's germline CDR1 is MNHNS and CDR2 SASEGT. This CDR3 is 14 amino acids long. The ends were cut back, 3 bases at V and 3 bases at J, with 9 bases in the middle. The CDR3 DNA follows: TGTGCCAGCAGTGAGGGAGTTCTCTACAATGAGCAGTTCTTC. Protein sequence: CASSEGVLYNEQFF.

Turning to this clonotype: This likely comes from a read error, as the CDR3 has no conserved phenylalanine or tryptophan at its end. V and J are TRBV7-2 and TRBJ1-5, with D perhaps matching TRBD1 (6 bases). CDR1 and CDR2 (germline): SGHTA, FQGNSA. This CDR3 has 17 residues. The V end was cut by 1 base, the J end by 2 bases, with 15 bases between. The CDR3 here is CASSLVSGGAGNQPQHL. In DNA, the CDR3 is TGTGCCAGCAGCTTAGTGTCGGGGGGCGCGGGCAATCAGCCCCAGCATCTT.

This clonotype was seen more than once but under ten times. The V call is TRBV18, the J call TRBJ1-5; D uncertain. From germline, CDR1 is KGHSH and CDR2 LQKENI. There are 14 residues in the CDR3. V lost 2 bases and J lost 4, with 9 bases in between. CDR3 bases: TGTGCCAGCTCACCAAGCTCAGAGAATCAGCCCCAGCATTTT. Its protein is CASSPSSENQPQHF.

The CDR3 coding sequence is TGCGCCAGCAGACCGGGACAGGGTACCTACAATGAGCAGTTCTTC. Protein: CASRPGQGTYNEQFF. The rearrangement links TRBV5-1 to TRBJ2-1; 9 nucleotides align to TRBD1. There are 15 residues in the CDR3. Trimming cost V 5 bases and J 2 bases; bases outside gene matches: 5. Germline-derived CDR1 and CDR2 are SGHRS and YFSETQ.

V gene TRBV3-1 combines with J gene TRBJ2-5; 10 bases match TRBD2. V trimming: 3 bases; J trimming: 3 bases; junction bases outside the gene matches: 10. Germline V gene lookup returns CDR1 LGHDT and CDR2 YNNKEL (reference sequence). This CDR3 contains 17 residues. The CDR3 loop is CASSQRFSGRTKETQYF. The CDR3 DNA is TGTGCCAGCAGCCAGAGATTTAGCGGGAGGACAAAAGAGACCCAGTACTTC.

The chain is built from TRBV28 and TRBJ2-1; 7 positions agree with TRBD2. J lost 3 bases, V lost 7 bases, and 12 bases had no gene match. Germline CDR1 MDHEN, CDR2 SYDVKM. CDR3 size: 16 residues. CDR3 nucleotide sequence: TGTGCCAGCACCTTCTCCCGAGCGGGATTCTACAATGAGCAGTTCTTC. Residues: CASTFSRAGFYNEQFF.

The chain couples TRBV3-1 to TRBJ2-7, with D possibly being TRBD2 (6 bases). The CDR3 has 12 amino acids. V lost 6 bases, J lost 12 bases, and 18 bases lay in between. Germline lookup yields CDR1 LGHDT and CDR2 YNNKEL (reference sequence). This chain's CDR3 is CASSHRDSYPYF. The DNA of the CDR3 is TGTGCCAGCAGTCACCGGGACTCTTATCCGTACTTC.

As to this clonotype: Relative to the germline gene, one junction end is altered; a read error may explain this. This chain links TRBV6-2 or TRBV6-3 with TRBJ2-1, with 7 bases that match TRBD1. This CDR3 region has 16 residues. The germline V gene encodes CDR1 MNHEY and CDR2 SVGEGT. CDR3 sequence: CASSPQGRASYNEQFF. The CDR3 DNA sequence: TGTGCTAGCAGTCCACAGGGGCGAGCGAGCTACAATGAGCAGTTCTTC.